The rows below give T cell receptor beta chains drawn from one sample of a study of blood T cell repertoires in COVID-19. TCRdb's copy holds only in-frame clones and misses some; the assay was immunoSEQ multiplex PCR. The table includes approximately 140,000 clones, approximately 84% detected once. Sequencing was done on a sample of peripheral blood. These receptors were obtained from a woman older than 75 with acute or convalescent COVID-19. CDR3s include the opening cysteine and the closing phenylalanine or tryptophan. D genes are given only for firm matches. Not every row has a clone size; where given, it reads once, few, many or a size class.

D gene | J gene | V gene | clone size | CDR3 protein | CDR3 DNA
. | TRBJ1-4 | TRBV30 | . | CAQDQGGNEKLFF | TGTGCCCAAGACCAGGGAGGGAATGAAAAACTGTTTTTT
TRBD2 | TRBJ2-1 | TRBV6-2/TRBV6-3 | . | CASSWTSGAAYNEQFF | TGTGCCAGCAGCTGGACTAGCGGGGCGGCCTACAATGAGCAGTTCTTC
TRBD1 | TRBJ1-2 | TRBV9 | few | CASTFGTGAGGYTF | TGTGCCAGCACCTTCGGTACAGGGGCGGGGGGCTACACCTTC
. | TRBJ1-6 | TRBV19 | . | CASSIGSSMGSPLHF | TGTGCCAGTAGTATCGGGTCCAGCATGGGTTCACCCCTCCACTTT
. | TRBJ1-3 | TRBV30 | . | CAWKGHKDLAGNTIYF | TGTGCCTGGAAGGGACATAAAGATTTGGCTGGAAACACCATATATTTT
. | TRBJ2-1 | TRBV7-2 | many | CASSLALAGNNEQFF | TGTGCCAGCAGCTTAGCGCTGGCGGGAAACAATGAGCAGTTCTTC
TRBD1 | TRBJ2-5 | TRBV19 | . | CASSIDQSGQEKTQYF | TGTGCCAGTAGTATAGATCAATCGGGACAGGAGAAGACCCAGTACTTC
. | TRBJ2-1 | TRBV19 | once | CASSPPQGPGYNEQFF | TGTGCCAGTAGTCCTCCCCAGGGGCCAGGGTACAATGAGCAGTTCTTC
TRBD2 | TRBJ2-1 | TRBV30 | . | CAWSNGGTYNEQFF | TGTGCCTGGAGTAACGGGGGGACCTACAATGAGCAGTTCTTC
TRBD1 | TRBJ2-5 | TRBV7-9 | . | CASSFGQGVAETQYF | TGTGCCAGCAGCTTCGGACAGGGGGTAGCGGAGACCCAGTACTTC
. | TRBJ1-1 | TRBV2 | . | CASSGSGTEAFF | TGTGCCAGCAGTGGATCCGGCACTGAAGCTTTCTTT
TRBD1 | TRBJ2-1 | TRBV5-4 | . | CASSVPGTGVEQFF | TGTGCCAGCAGCGTCCCCGGGACAGGGGTTGAGCAGTTCTTC
TRBD1 | TRBJ2-5 | TRBV18 | . | CASSRGTGDQETQYF | TGTGCCAGCTCACGGGGGACAGGGGATCAAGAGACCCAGTACTTC
TRBD1 | TRBJ1-5 | TRBV19 | . | CASSDRGVRQPQHF | TGTGCCAGTAGTGACAGGGGGGTTCGTCAGCCCCAGCATTTT
. | TRBJ1-2 | TRBV7-8 | . | CASSQRGGYGYTF | TGTGCCAGCAGCCAGCGCGGTGGCTATGGCTACACCTTC
TRBD2 | TRBJ2-3 | TRBV18 | . | CASRPGLAATDTQYF | TGTGCCAGCAGACCGGGACTAGCGGCCACTGATACGCAGTATTTT
. | TRBJ2-2 | TRBV5-1 | few | CASSLGNTGTGELFF | TGCGCCAGCAGCTTGGGCAACACGGGGACCGGGGAGCTGTTTTTT
TRBD2 | TRBJ2-1 | TRBV24-1 | . | CATSAVPYAGGDNEQFF | TGTGCCACCAGTGCCGTACCCTACGCGGGAGGGGACAATGAGCAGTTCTTC
TRBD2 | TRBJ2-3 | TRBV7-9 | . | CASSLRGGLDTQYF | TGTGCCAGCAGCTTGCGGGGGGGCCTGGATACGCAGTATTTT
. | TRBJ1-5 | TRBV7-2 | . | CASSLAQGWPQHF | TGTGCCAGCAGCTTAGCTCAGGGTTGGCCCCAGCATTTT
. | TRBJ1-3 | TRBV6-5 | . | CATRRSSGNTIYF | TGTGCCACCCGACGGAGCTCTGGAAACACCATATATTTT
. | TRBJ1-6 | TRBV19 | once | CATTADSSYNSPLHF | TGTGCCACCACGGCGGACTCTTCATATAATTCACCCCTCCACTTT
TRBD2 | TRBJ2-5 | TRBV2 | . | CATVGTSGVQETQYF | TGTGCCACCGTGGGGACTAGCGGGGTCCAAGAGACCCAGTACTTC
TRBD2 | TRBJ2-1 | TRBV7-9 | . | CASSLVTSGTYNEQFF | TGTGCCAGCAGCTTAGTGACTAGCGGTACCTACAATGAGCAGTTCTTC